These 8 T cell receptor beta chains were all obtained from the same sample, sequenced in a study of blood T cells in healthy people across ages. Primed by a sample-barcoded 5' primer and a J-beta primer mix, a second PCR proceeded for 7 to 11 cycles. MiXCR, run by TCRdb on the 5' RACE reads, gives a single entry per CDR3 protein. The data hold 650,000 to 1,000,000 distinct CDR3 sequences, with around 36% observed a single time. The sample comprised blood. The receptors originated from a young man in good health.

At least ten counts were recorded for this clonotype. This chain joins TRBV20-1 and TRBJ2-7, with a tentative D call TRBD1 (5 bases). The CDR3 loop spans 13 amino acids. V was cut by 3 bases and J by 1 base, with 10 bases left in between. Germline-derived CDR1 and CDR2 are DFQATT and SNEGSKA (reference sequence). The CDR3 region has the DNA TGCAGTGCTAGCCTTCAGGGATCCTACGAGCAGTACTTC. Its protein product is CSASLQGSYEQYF.

This clonotype was counted many times. V usage is TRBV20-1 and J usage is TRBJ1-5; possible D gene TRBD1, 6 bases. V was shortened by 5 bases and J by 0 bases, with 14 bases between the two germline ends. This CDR3 has 15 residues. The germline V gene has CDR1 DFQATT and CDR2 SNEGSKA (reference sequence). CDR3: CSAPGGDYSNQPQHF. DNA for the CDR3: TGCAGTGCTCCTGGGGGCGATTATAGCAATCAGCCCCAGCATTTT.

This chain connects TRBV20-1 to TRBJ2-5, with D possibly matching TRBD2 (5 bases). V was shortened by 0 bases and J by 7 bases, with 12 bases between the two germline ends. The germline gives CDR1 DFQATT, CDR2 SNEGSKA (reference sequence). The CDR3 contains 13 residues. The CDR3 DNA reads TGCAGTGCTAGAGATAGACCTGAGGGGACCCAGTACTTC. Amino acid sequence: CSARDRPEGTQYF.

This clonotype was recorded many times. J is TRBJ2-1 and V is TRBV20-1, with 9 bases fitting TRBD2. Germline lookup yields CDR1 DFQATT and CDR2 SNEGSKA (reference sequence). V lost 3 bases, J lost 6 bases, and 6 bases stayed unmatched. This CDR3 spans 14 amino acids. Here the CDR3 reads CSASRLAATNEQFF. The DNA for the CDR3 is TGCAGTGCTAGTCGACTAGCGGCGACCAATGAGCAGTTCTTC.

V gene TRBV12-3 or TRBV12-4 combines with J gene TRBJ2-3, with no clear D. The V end was cut by 3 bases, the J end by 1 base, with 8 bases between. CDR3 size: 14 residues. The CDR3 here is CASSFQSGTDTQYF. The CDR3 DNA sequence: TGTGCCAGCAGTTTTCAATCGGGCACAGATACGCAGTATTTT.

This chain uses TRBV4-1 with TRBJ1-1, with TRBD1 matching over 8 bases. The CDR3 runs to 15 residues. Per the germline V gene, CDR1 is MGHRA and CDR2 is YSYEKL. The trim removed 3 bases at V and 5 bases at J, leaving 8 bases unmatched. The CDR3 bases are TGCGCCAGCAGCCAGGTACAGGGGGGGGGAACTGAAGCTTTCTTT. Encoded protein: CASSQVQGGGTEAFF.

The chain carries TRBV27 and TRBJ2-3; tentatively, D is TRBD1 (6 bases). The CDR3 is 15 residues long. The germline V gene encodes CDR1 MNHEY and CDR2 SMNVEV (reference sequence). V lost 1 base and J lost 0, with 8 bases in between. Here the CDR3 DNA reads TGTGCCAGCAGTTTATACAGGGCTAGCACAGATACGCAGTATTTT. It codes for CASSLYRASTDTQYF.

This clonotype came up a few times. The chain joins TRBV25-1 to TRBJ1-2; tentative D call: TRBD1 (6 bases). Trimming removed 3 bases from V and 4 bases from J, with 24 bases in between. Germline-derived CDR1 and CDR2 are MGHDK and SYGVNS. CDR3 length: 18 residues. Here the CDR3 reads CASSEFTDRKIPPYGYTF. CDR3 coding DNA: TGTGCCAGCAGTGAGTTCACGGACAGAAAAATCCCTCCCTATGGCTACACCTTC.